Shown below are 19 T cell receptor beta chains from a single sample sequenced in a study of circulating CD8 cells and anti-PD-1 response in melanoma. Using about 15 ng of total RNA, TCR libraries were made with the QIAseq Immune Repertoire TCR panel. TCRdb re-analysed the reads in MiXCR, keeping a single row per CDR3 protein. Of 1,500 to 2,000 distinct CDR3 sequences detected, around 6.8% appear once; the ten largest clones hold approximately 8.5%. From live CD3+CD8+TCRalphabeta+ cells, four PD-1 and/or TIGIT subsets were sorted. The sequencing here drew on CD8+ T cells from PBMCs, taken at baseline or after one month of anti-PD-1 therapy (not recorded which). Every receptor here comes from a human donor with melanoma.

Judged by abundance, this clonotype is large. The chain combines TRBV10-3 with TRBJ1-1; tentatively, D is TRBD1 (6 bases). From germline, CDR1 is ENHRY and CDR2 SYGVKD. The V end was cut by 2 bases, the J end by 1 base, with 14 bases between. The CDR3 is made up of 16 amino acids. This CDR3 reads CAISEPGAGANTEAFF. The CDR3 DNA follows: TGTGCCATCAGTGAGCCAGGGGCCGGGGCGAACACTGAAGCTTTCTTT.

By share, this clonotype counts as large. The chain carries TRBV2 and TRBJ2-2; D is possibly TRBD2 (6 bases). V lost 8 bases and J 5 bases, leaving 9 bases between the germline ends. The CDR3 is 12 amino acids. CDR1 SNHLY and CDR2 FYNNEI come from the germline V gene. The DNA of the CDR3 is TGTGCCAGCGGGGCGGGGACCGGGGAGCTGTTTTTT. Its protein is CASGAGTGELFF.

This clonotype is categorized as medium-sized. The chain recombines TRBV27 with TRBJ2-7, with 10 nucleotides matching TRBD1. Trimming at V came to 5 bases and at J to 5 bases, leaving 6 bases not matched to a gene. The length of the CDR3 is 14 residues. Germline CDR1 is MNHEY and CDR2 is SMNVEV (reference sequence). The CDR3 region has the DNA TGTGCCAGCAGTCCGCGACAGGGGGCCGACGAGCAGTACTTC. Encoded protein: CASSPRQGADEQYF.

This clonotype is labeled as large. CDR3 in DNA: TGTGCCAGCAGTTACAATTTCATGAACACTGAAGCTTTCTTT. Translation: CASSYNFMNTEAFF. The V gene is TRBV6-5, the J gene TRBJ1-1; D unclear. Germline V gene sequence: CDR1 MNHEY, CDR2 SVGAGI. The length of the CDR3 is 14 residues. Trimming took off 2 bases at V and 0 bases at J, with 7 bases between the two ends.

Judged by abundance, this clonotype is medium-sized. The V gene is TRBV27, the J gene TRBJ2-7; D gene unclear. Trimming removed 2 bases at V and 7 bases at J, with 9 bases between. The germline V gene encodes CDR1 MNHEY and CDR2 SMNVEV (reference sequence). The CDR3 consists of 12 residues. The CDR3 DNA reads TGTGCCAGCAGTTTAGGGGTGGGGGAGCAGTACTTC. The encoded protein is CASSLGVGEQYF.

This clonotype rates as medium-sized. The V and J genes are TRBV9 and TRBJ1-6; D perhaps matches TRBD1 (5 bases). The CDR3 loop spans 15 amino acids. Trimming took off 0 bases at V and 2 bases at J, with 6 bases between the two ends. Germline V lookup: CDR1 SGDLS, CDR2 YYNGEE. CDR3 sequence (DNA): TGTGCCAGCAGCGTAGAGACAGCCTATAATTCACCCCTCCACTTT. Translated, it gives CASSVETAYNSPLHF.

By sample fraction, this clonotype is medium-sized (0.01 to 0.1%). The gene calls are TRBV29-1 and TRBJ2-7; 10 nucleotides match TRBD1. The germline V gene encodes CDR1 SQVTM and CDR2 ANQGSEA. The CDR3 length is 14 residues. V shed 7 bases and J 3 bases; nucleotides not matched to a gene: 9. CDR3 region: CSALFRDRGYEQYF. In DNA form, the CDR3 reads TGCAGCGCGCTTTTCCGGGACAGGGGCTACGAGCAGTACTTC.

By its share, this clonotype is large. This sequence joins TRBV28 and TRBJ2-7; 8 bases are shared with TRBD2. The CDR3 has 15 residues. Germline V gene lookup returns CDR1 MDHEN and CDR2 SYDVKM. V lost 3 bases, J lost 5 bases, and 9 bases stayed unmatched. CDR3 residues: CASSFETGGLDEQYF. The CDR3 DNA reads TGTGCCAGCAGTTTTGAGACGGGAGGGCTCGACGAGCAGTACTTC.

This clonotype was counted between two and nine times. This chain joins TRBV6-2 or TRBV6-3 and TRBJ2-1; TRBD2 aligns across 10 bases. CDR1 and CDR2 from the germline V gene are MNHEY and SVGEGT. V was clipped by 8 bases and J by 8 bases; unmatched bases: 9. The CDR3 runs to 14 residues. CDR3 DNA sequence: TGTGCCAGCTCCATAGCGGGGGGCCAAGATGAGCAGTTCTTC. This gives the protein CASSIAGGQDEQFF.

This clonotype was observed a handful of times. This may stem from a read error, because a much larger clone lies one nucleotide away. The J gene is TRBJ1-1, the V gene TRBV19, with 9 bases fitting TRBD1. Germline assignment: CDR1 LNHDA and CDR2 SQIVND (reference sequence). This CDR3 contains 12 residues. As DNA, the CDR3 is TGTGCCAGTGGACAGGGGAACGCTGAAGCTTTCTTT. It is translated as CASGQGNAEAFF.

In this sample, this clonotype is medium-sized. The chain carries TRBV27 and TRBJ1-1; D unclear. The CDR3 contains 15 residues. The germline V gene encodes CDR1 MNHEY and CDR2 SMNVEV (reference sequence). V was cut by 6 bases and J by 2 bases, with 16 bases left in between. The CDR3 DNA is TGTGCCAGCAGCCCGCAGGTTTTCTCTAACACTGAAGCTTTCTTT. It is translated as CASSPQVFSNTEAFF.

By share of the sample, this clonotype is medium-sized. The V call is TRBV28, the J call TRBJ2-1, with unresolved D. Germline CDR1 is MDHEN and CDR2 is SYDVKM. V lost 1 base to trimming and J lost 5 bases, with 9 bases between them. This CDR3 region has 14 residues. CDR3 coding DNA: TGTGCCAGCAGTTTATTAGGCAAAAACAATGAGCAGTTCTTC. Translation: CASSLLGKNNEQFF. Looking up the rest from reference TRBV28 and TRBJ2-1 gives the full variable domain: DVKVTQSSRYLVKRTGEKVFLECVQDMDHENMFWYRQDPGLGLRLIYFSYDVKMKEKGDIPEGYSVSREKKERFSLILESASTNQTSMYLCASSLLGKNNEQFFGPGTRLTVL.

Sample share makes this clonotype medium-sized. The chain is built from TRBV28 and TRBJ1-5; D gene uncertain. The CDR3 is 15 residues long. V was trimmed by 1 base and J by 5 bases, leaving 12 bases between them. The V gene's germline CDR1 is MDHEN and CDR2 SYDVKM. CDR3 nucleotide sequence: TGTGCCAGCAGTTTATCCGGAGCAGGAGATCAGCCCCAGCATTTT. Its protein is CASSLSGAGDQPQHF.

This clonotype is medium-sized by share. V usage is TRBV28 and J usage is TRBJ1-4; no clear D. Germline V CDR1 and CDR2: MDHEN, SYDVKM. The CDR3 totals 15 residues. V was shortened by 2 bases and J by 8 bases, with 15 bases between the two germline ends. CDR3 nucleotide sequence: TGTGCCAGCAGTTTAGGGTTAGGCTCGGGCGAAAAACTGTTTTTT. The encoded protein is CASSLGLGSGEKLFF.

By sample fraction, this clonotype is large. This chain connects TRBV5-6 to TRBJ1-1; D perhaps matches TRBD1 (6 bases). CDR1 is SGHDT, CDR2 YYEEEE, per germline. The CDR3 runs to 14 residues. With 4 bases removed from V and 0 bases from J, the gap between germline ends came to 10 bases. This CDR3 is CASSADSMNTEAFF. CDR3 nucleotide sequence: TGTGCCAGCAGCGCGGACAGCATGAACACTGAAGCTTTCTTT.

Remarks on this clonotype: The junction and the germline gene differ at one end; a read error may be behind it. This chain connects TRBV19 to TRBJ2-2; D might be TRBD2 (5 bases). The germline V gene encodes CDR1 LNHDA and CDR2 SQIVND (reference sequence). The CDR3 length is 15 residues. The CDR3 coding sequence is TGTGCCAGTAGCCCGCAGAGGGCGGTTGCCGGGAAGCTATTTTTT. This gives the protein CASSPQRAVAGKLFF.

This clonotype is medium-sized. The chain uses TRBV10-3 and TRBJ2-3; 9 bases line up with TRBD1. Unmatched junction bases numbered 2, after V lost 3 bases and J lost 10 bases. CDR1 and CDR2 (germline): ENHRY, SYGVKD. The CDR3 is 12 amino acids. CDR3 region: CAISDGDRAQYF. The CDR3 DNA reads TGTGCCATCAGTGATGGGGACAGGGCGCAGTATTTT.

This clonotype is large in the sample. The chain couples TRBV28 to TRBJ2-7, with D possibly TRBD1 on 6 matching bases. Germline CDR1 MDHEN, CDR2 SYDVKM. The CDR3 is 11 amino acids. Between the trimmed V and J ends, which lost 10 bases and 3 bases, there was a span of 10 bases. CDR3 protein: CATGHSYEQYF. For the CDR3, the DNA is TGTGCCACGGGACACAGCTACGAGCAGTACTTC.

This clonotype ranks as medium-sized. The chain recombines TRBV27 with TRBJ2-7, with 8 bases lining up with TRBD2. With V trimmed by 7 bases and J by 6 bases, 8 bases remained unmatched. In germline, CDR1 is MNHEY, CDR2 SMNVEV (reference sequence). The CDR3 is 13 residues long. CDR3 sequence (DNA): TGTGCCAGCACCCCCCTCGGGGGGGTCGAGCAGTACTTC. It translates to CASTPLGGVEQYF.